This T cell receptor beta chain originates from a study of cytomegalovirus exposure and HLA in healthy donors. General observations from the study: For presence/absence analyses, sequencing depth was assumed to be roughly uniform across donors. Among TCR beta chains, those listed as cytomegalovirus-associated numbered over 150. Later on, an analysis found that several of the most significant clusters appeared to be linked to common viral pathogens, which included parvovirus B19. According to reports, the classifier identified cytomegalovirus status with high specificity and sensitivity.

PCR amplification relied on 60 Vbeta primers (plus 13 Jbeta primers). TCRdb keeps only in-frame clones here, not all; method: immunoSEQ multiplex PCR. The table shows 150,000 or so clones, with about 72% occurring only once. About this clone: Its antigen remains unidentified.

CDR1 and CDR2 from the germline V gene are LGHNA and YSLEER. The CDR3 is 15 amino acids. Deletions cut 0 bases from V and 0 bases from J, with 6 bases between. The receptor was isolated from a man aged 45-65 years in good health and CMV-seropositive. The chain recombines TRBV4-3 with TRBJ1-5; D unclear. What was sequenced was PBMCs. Written as DNA, the CDR3 is TGCGCCAGCAGCCAAGAACTAATTAGCAATCAGCCCCAGCATTTT. This encodes CASSQELISNQPQHF.